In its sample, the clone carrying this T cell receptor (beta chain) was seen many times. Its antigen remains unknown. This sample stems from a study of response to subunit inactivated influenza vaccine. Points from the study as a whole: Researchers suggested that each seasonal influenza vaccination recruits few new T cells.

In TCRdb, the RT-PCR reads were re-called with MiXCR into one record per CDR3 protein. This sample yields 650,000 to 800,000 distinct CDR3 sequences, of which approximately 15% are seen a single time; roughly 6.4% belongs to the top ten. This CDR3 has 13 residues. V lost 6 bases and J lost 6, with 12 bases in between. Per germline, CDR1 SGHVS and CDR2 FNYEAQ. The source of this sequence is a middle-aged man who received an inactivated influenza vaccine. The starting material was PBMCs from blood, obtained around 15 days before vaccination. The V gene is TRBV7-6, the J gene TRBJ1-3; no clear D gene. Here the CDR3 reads CASSPGSQNTIYF. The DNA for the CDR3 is TGTGCCAGCAGTCCCGGGAGTCAAAACACCATATATTTT.